Listed here are 4 T cell receptor beta chains from one sample, sequenced in a study of blood T cell repertoires in COVID-19. TCRdb's copy holds only in-frame clones and misses some; the assay was immunoSEQ multiplex PCR. The sample shows around 180,000 clones, approximately 85% of them seen only once. Source material: peripheral blood. The source is a human donor with active or convalescent COVID-19. The donor label of this sample is uncertain.

The gene calls are TRBV2 and TRBJ2-7; weak D call: TRBD1 (6 bases). V lost 6 bases and J lost 3, with 12 bases in between. Germline-derived CDR1 and CDR2 are SNHLY and FYNNEI. The CDR3 loop spans 13 amino acids. The CDR3, as DNA: TGTGCCAGCAGGCTTGACAGGAACTACGAGCAGTACTTC. Protein: CASRLDRNYEQYF.

CDR3: CASSYSGGATWTQYF. CDR3 in DNA: TGTGCCAGCAGTTACTCTGGGGGGGCGACGTGGACCCAGTACTTC. The J gene is TRBJ2-5, the V gene TRBV6-5; tentatively, D is TRBD2 (7 bases). Germline V gives CDR1 MNHEY, CDR2 SVGAGI. CDR3 length: 15 residues. V shed 0 bases and J shed 7 bases, with 15 bases lying between them.

The chain recombines TRBV7-9 with TRBJ2-6, with D possibly TRBD1 on 5 matching bases. Trimming took 5 bases from V and 2 from J, leaving 13 bases between them. The CDR3 runs to 16 residues. Per germline, CDR1 SEHNR and CDR2 FQNEAQ (reference sequence). CDR3: CASSTIDRTGANVLTF. DNA for the CDR3: TGTGCCAGCAGCACTATCGACAGAACTGGGGCCAACGTCCTGACTTTC.

This chain uses TRBV6-5 with TRBJ2-7, with TRBD1 matching over 9 bases. From germline, CDR1 is MNHEY and CDR2 SVGAGI. Trimming cost V 4 bases and J 4 bases; bases outside gene matches: 5. There are 14 residues in the CDR3. The CDR3 spells CASSSRDRVYEQYF. Here the CDR3 DNA reads TGTGCCAGCAGTTCCCGGGACAGGGTGTACGAGCAGTACTTC.